A single T cell receptor beta chain is shown here with its context. Its antigen is as yet unknown. This sample was taken from a study of T cell responses to AZD1222 COVID-19 vaccine. General observations from the study: Dominant CD4 TCR responses targeted spike regions 160-218 and 743-854. Clonal diversity was possibly underestimated, and white British individuals and females predominated among donors.

Clones were read by immunoSEQ multiplex PCR, and TCRdb kept only the in-frame ones, dropping some. The data contain some 120,000 clones, about nine tenths of them singletons. The J segment lost 6 bases and the V segment lost 5 bases, leaving 10 bases of the junction unmatched. The CDR3 totals 15 residues. In germline, CDR1 is MDHEN, CDR2 SYDVKM. The chain uses TRBV28 and TRBJ1-5, with 7 bases identical to TRBD1. This clonotype was obtained from an adult in good health. This sample comprised peripheral blood, obtained on day 0 of AZD1222 vaccination. CDR3 sequence reads: CASSVTGSGSQPQHF. The CDR3 nucleotides read TGTGCCAGCAGTGTGACAGGGAGTGGGAGTCAGCCCCAGCATTTT.